A selection of T cell receptor beta chains follows, all from one sample in a study of long-term antiretroviral therapy in people with HIV. The protocol was immunoSEQ multiplex PCR, while the TCRdb copy is restricted to in-frame clones and leaves out a portion. The table lists about 32,000 clones, 80% to 90% of them singletons. The specimen was unsorted PBMCs, collected 2.2 years after starting antiretroviral therapy. These receptor sequences come from a man younger than 35 with HIV. CDR3s include the opening cysteine and the closing phenylalanine or tryptophan. A D gene is named only where the DNA matches it firmly. Clone size is shown for a subset of rows, as once, few, many or a class of expanded clone.

>TRBJ1-5|once|TRBD1|TRBV2
CASSDRENQPQHF
TGTGCCAGCAGCGACAGGGAGAATCAGCCCCAGCATTTT
>TRBJ2-7|-|TRBD1|TRBV19
CASSRDRAYEQYF
TGTGCCAGTAGCAGGGACAGGGCCTACGAGCAGTACTTC
>TRBJ2-1|-|-|TRBV7-2
CASSLWREPKQFF
TGTGCCAGCAGCTTATGGAGGGAGCCTAAGCAGTTCTTC
>TRBJ2-1|once|TRBD2|TRBV6-1
CASKVLGGSGNEQFF
TGTGCCAGCAAGGTCCTCGGGGGGAGCGGCAATGAGCAGTTCTTC
>TRBJ1-1|-|-|TRBV29-1
CSVDPDSFSNTEAFF
TGCAGCGTTGATCCGGACAGTTTCTCGAACACTGAAGCTTTCTTT
>TRBJ2-1|-|-|TRBV12-5
CASGLLLGRSYNEQFF
TGTGCTAGTGGTTTGTTATTGGGACGCTCCTACAATGAGCAGTTCTTC
>TRBJ1-5|-|-|TRBV2
CASSEGFGNQPQHF
TGTGCCAGCAGTGAGGGTTTCGGGAATCAGCCCCAGCATTTT
>TRBJ2-5|-|TRBD2|TRBV7-3
CASSLSLAGGQETQYF
TGTGCCAGCAGCTTAAGTCTAGCGGGGGGCCAAGAGACCCAGTACTTC
>TRBJ2-5|-|-|TRBV6-1
CASIRGHTQETQYF
TGTGCCAGCATCCGCGGACACACCCAAGAGACCCAGTACTTC
>TRBJ1-1|-|TRBD1|TRBV4-1
CASIPTGGGTEAFF
TGCGCCAGCATACCGACAGGGGGCGGCACTGAAGCTTTCTTT
>TRBJ1-1|-|-|TRBV29-1
CSVEGGSRPEAFF
TGCAGCGTTGAGGGTGGCTCTCGACCTGAAGCTTTCTTT
>TRBJ2-7|-|TRBD1|TRBV9
CASSVGSGTDYEQYF
TGTGCCAGCAGCGTAGGCTCCGGGACAGACTACGAGCAGTACTTC
>TRBJ1-4|-|-|TRBV25-1
CASSGGGATNEKLFF
TGTGCCAGCAGTGGTGGGGGAGCAACTAATGAAAAACTGTTTTTT
>TRBJ1-2|-|-|TRBV4-1
CASSQVSGTGYTF
TGCGCCAGCAGCCAAGTATCCGGGACCGGCTACACCTTC
>TRBJ2-1|-|TRBD2|TRBV9
CASSVGSGSYNEQFF
TGTGCCAGCAGCGTAGGTAGCGGGAGCTACAATGAGCAGTTCTTC
>TRBJ1-5|once|-|TRBV27
CASRGGRYSNQPQHF
TGTGCCAGCAGGGGGGGACGGTATAGCAATCAGCCCCAGCATTTT
>TRBJ1-2|-|TRBD1|TRBV6-6
CASSYGVEGATGYTF
TGTGCCAGCAGTTACGGGGTAGAGGGGGCGACTGGCTACACCTTC
>TRBJ2-3|-|-|TRBV7-9
CASSLKDANWAQYF
TGTGCCAGCAGCTTAAAAGACGCCAACTGGGCGCAGTATTTT
>TRBJ1-6|-|TRBD1|TRBV30
CAWSLQGGSSYNSPLHF
TGTGCCTGGAGTTTACAGGGGGGGAGCTCCTATAATTCACCCCTCCACTTT
>TRBJ1-1|-|-|TRBV29-1
CSVAGFVNTEAFF
TGCAGCGTTGCAGGGTTTGTGAACACTGAAGCTTTCTTT
>TRBJ1-5|-|-|TRBV6-5
CASSGEYSNQPQHF
TGTGCCAGCAGTGGGGAGTATAGCAATCAGCCCCAGCATTTT
>TRBJ2-3|-|-|TRBV4-1
CASSLRGTGTSTDTQYF
TGCGCCAGCAGCCTAAGGGGGACGGGTACTAGCACAGATACGCAGTATTTT
>TRBJ1-2|-|TRBD1|TRBV19
CASSRGRGMDGYTF
TGTGCCAGTAGTAGGGGCAGGGGGATGGATGGCTACACCTTC
>TRBJ2-7|-|-|TRBV18
CASSPGTYEQYF
TGTGCCAGCTCACCGGGGACCTACGAGCAGTACTTC
>TRBJ1-2|-|-|TRBV5-4
CASSPGTEVYGYTF
TGTGCCAGCAGCCCCGGGACCGAAGTTTATGGCTACACCTTC
>TRBJ2-2|-|TRBD1|TRBV25-1
CASRTGGDTGELFF
TGTGCCAGCCGGACAGGGGGCGACACCGGGGAGCTGTTTTTT
>TRBJ2-1|-|-|TRBV14
CASSPGGDEQFF
TGTGCCAGCAGCCCGGGCGGGGATGAGCAGTTCTTC
>TRBJ1-1|-|-|TRBV7-2
CASSLVQGGAFF
TGTGCCAGCAGCTTAGTACAGGGTGGTGCTTTCTTT
>TRBJ2-5|-|-|TRBV28
CATSVETQYF
TGTGCCACCTCCGTAGAGACCCAGTACTTC
>TRBJ1-2|-|-|TRBV9
CASSVFGQNHGYTF
TGTGCCAGCAGCGTATTCGGGCAGAACCATGGCTACACCTTC
>TRBJ2-2|once|TRBD2|TRBV27
CASSSAGTSEGGELFF
TGTGCCAGCAGTTCTGCGGGGACTAGCGAGGGCGGGGAGCTGTTTTTT
>TRBJ1-5|-|TRBD1|TRBV7-9
CASSQGAHRNQPQHF
TGTGCCAGCAGCCAGGGGGCTCACCGCAATCAGCCCCAGCATTTT
>TRBJ2-7|-|TRBD2|TRBV11-2
CASSLEPTPSGDYEQYF
TGTGCCAGCAGCTTAGAACCTACGCCTAGCGGGGACTACGAGCAGTACTTC
>TRBJ2-3|-|TRBD2|TRBV4-3
CASSQDSVSGRPADTQYF
TGCGCCAGCAGCCAAGATTCCGTTAGCGGGAGGCCCGCAGATACGCAGTATTTT
>TRBJ1-1|-|-|TRBV27
CASSSYVRGEAFF
TGTGCCAGCAGTTCCTACGTGAGGGGTGAAGCTTTCTTT
>TRBJ1-3|-|-|TRBV14
CASSLLSSGNTIYF
TGTGCCAGCAGCCTGCTGAGCTCTGGAAACACCATATATTTT
>TRBJ2-7|-|-|TRBV11-2
CASSLMGVGYEQYF
TGTGCCAGCAGCTTAATGGGGGTAGGCTACGAGCAGTACTTC
>TRBJ1-2|-|-|TRBV4-1
CASSPGGGGYGYTF
TGCGCCAGCAGCCCCGGAGGGGGTGGGTATGGCTACACCTTC
>TRBJ2-3|-|TRBD2|TRBV9
CASSVGGLAGRNTQYF
TGTGCCAGCAGCGTAGGAGGGCTAGCGGGGAGGAATACGCAGTATTTT
>TRBJ1-4|-|-|TRBV5-5
CASGRLPNEKLFF
TGTGCCAGCGGAAGGCTACCTAATGAAAAACTGTTTTTT
>TRBJ2-7|once|-|TRBV6-1
CASTQNGDTQPENF
TGTGCCAGCACCCAAAATGGGGACACCCAACCGGAGAACTTC
>TRBJ1-1|-|TRBD1|TRBV30
CAWSREQGGEAFF
TGTGCCTGGAGTAGGGAACAGGGGGGTGAAGCTTTCTTT
>TRBJ2-7|-|-|TRBV27
CASSLYGGSYEQYF
TGTGCCAGCAGTTTGTACGGCGGCTCCTACGAGCAGTACTTC
>TRBJ2-3|-|-|TRBV4-1
CASSQLFQKRTDTQYF
TGCGCCAGCAGCCAGCTTTTTCAAAAACGCACAGATACGCAGTATTTT
>TRBJ2-7|-|-|TRBV27
CASSLSRGNYEQYF
TGTGCCAGCAGTTTATCTAGAGGTAACTACGAGCAGTACTTC
>TRBJ2-1|-|TRBD2|TRBV6-1
CASLTSGGNEQFF
TGTGCCAGCCTGACTAGCGGAGGTAATGAGCAGTTCTTC
>TRBJ2-2|-|-|TRBV7-2
CASKPLGTGELFF
TGTGCCAGCAAACCCTTGGGGACCGGGGAGCTGTTTTTT
>TRBJ2-7|-|TRBD2|TRBV5-4
CASSLRAGDSYEQYF
TGTGCCAGCAGCTTGAGAGCGGGGGACTCCTACGAGCAGTACTTC
>TRBJ1-5|-|-|TRBV6-1
CASSEALTHRPQHF
TGTGCCAGCAGTGAAGCATTAACCCATCGGCCCCAGCATTTT
>TRBJ2-5|-|TRBD2|TRBV7-8
CASSPRASGSFEETQYF
TGTGCCAGCAGCCCCCGGGCTAGCGGGAGTTTCGAAGAGACCCAGTACTTC
>TRBJ2-1|-|-|TRBV30
CAWRLGAQGDEQFF
TGTGCCTGGCGGCTCGGGGCACAAGGGGATGAGCAGTTCTTC
>TRBJ2-3|-|-|TRBV2
CASRVDADTQYF
TGTGCCAGCAGGGTGGACGCAGATACGCAGTATTTT
>TRBJ2-7|-|-|TRBV27
CASSYKGSYEQYF
TGTGCCAGCAGTTATAAGGGCTCCTACGAGCAGTACTTC
>TRBJ2-7|-|TRBD2|TRBV30
CAWNGVAGGPNYEQYF
TGTGCCTGGAACGGCGTGGCGGGGGGGCCTAACTACGAGCAGTACTTC
>TRBJ2-7|-|TRBD1|TRBV13
CASSPDRQGWQYF
TGTGCCAGCAGCCCCGACCGACAGGGATGGCAGTACTTC
>TRBJ2-5|-|-|TRBV4-2
CASSQDARGETQYF
TGTGCCAGCAGCCAAGATGCTAGGGGTGAGACCCAGTACTTC
>TRBJ2-2|-|-|TRBV7-2
CASSSQRVKSGELFF
TGTGCCAGCAGCTCTCAAAGAGTAAAGAGCGGGGAGCTGTTTTTT